The 22 T cell receptor beta chains given below trace back to one sample, sequenced in a study of T cell responses to AZD1222 COVID-19 vaccine. Clones were sequenced by immunoSEQ multiplex PCR, and TCRdb holds only the in-frame ones, with some missing. Of under 200,000 clones detected, around 92% appear once; the ten largest clones hold about 1.2%. The sample here was peripheral blood, taken on day 0 of AZD1222 vaccination. The receptors shown here come from an adult in good health.

The CDR3 spells CASSELGGQGNTIYF. CDR3 sequence (DNA): TGTGCCAGCAGTGAATTGGGTGGACAAGGAAACACCATATATTTT. This chain links TRBV25-1 with TRBJ1-3; maybe TRBD1 (5 bases). Trimming removed 1 base at V and 4 bases at J, with 11 bases between. The CDR3 is 15 residues long. The germline V gene encodes CDR1 MGHDK and CDR2 SYGVNS.

The V and J genes are TRBV4-2 and TRBJ1-4; D is unclear. Trimming removed 4 bases at V and 8 bases at J, with 11 bases between. The germline gives CDR1 LGHNA, CDR2 YNFKEQ. The CDR3 sequence is 13 residues long. The CDR3 loop is CASSPRVEEKLFF. The CDR3 nucleotides are TGTGCCAGCAGCCCACGGGTTGAGGAAAAACTGTTTTTT.

This chain links TRBV2 with TRBJ1-3; D unclear. This CDR3 region has 13 residues. Germline V gene lookup returns CDR1 SNHLY and CDR2 FYNNEI. V lost 8 bases to trimming and J lost 0 bases, with 8 bases between them. The CDR3 reads CASVQSSGNTIYF. CDR3 nucleotide sequence: TGTGCCAGCGTGCAATCCTCTGGAAACACCATATATTTT.

This chain links TRBV6-5 with TRBJ1-5; no reliable D call. Trimming left V 5 bases short and J 1 base short, with 9 bases between. There are 14 residues in the CDR3. CDR1 and CDR2 from the germline V gene are MNHEY and SVGAGI. CDR3 sequence reads: CASSPGRSNQPQHF. For the CDR3, the DNA is TGTGCCAGCAGTCCCGGGCGAAGCAATCAGCCCCAGCATTTT.

The V call is TRBV5-1, the J call TRBJ1-1; maybe TRBD1 (6 bases). Germline V gives CDR1 SGHRS, CDR2 YFSETQ. This CDR3 region has 15 residues. Trimming removed 0 bases at V and 1 base at J, with 10 bases between. The CDR3 reads CASSLEDSSNTEAFF. CDR3 DNA: TGCGCCAGCAGCTTGGAGGACAGCTCGAACACTGAAGCTTTCTTT.

The chain recombines TRBV14 with TRBJ2-3; a weak D match, TRBD2 (6 bases). Germline CDR1 SGHDN, CDR2 FVKESK. The CDR3 extends over 14 amino acids. V was clipped by 4 bases and J by 2 bases, with 10 bases between them. For the CDR3, the DNA is TGTGCCAGCAGCCGGGACTTCTCCACAGATACGCAGTATTTT. This translates into CASSRDFSTDTQYF. The whole variable domain, filled in from reference TRBV14 and TRBJ2-3, reads EAGVTQFPSHSVIEKGQTVTLRCDPISGHDNLYWYRRVMGKEIKFLLHFVKESKQDESGMPNNRFLAERTGGTYSTLKVQPAELEDSGVYFCASSRDFSTDTQYFGPGTRLTVL.

The gene calls are TRBV27 and TRBJ2-7, with D unresolved. CDR3 length: 14 residues. V was cut by 0 bases and J by 6 bases, with 12 bases left in between. Germline CDR1 and CDR2: MNHEY and SMNVEV (reference sequence). The CDR3 is CASSLSFDGVEQYF. CDR3 nucleotides: TGTGCCAGCAGTTTATCTTTTGATGGGGTCGAGCAGTACTTC.

This chain links TRBV7-8 with TRBJ2-7; D perhaps matches TRBD2 (6 bases). Germline CDR1 is SGHVS and CDR2 is FQNEAQ. Trimming pared 1 base from V and 11 bases from J, leaving 9 bases between. The CDR3 contains 11 residues. DNA of the CDR3: TGTGCCAGCAGCTTAGGAGGGGAGGAGTACTTC. Its translation: CASSLGGEEYF.

The chain couples TRBV18 to TRBJ1-2; 8 nucleotides agree with TRBD1. After removal of 3 bases from V and 0 bases from J, the junction contained 0 bases not matched to a gene. The CDR3 totals 14 residues. The germline gives CDR1 KGHSH, CDR2 LQKENI. CDR3 in amino acids: CASSPDRANYGYTF. CDR3 sequence (DNA): TGTGCCAGCTCACCGGACAGGGCTAACTATGGCTACACCTTC. Filled out from reference TRBV18 and TRBJ1-2, the complete variable domain reads NAGVMQNPRHLVRRRGQEARLRCSPMKGHSHVYWYRQLPEEGLKFMVYLQKENIIDESGMPKERFSAEFPKEGPSILRIQQVVRGDSAAYFCASSPDRANYGYTFGSGTRLTVV.

The chain uses TRBV19 and TRBJ2-5; D uncertain. V was clipped by 0 bases and J by 4 bases, with 6 bases between them. Germline V gives CDR1 LNHDA, CDR2 SQIVND (reference sequence). The CDR3 covers 13 residues. The CDR3 bases are TGTGCCAGTAGTATAGAGTCCCGAGAGACCCAGTACTTC. Translated: CASSIESRETQYF.

The chain is built from TRBV9 and TRBJ1-2; 8 positions match TRBD1. The CDR3 is 16 residues long. The V gene end was trimmed by 6 bases and the J gene end by 6 bases; junction bases not matched to a gene: 16. Germline CDR1 reads SGDLS; CDR2 reads YYNGEE. In nucleotides, the CDR3 is TGTGCCAGCACCGACCGATCGGACAGGGACGTTAATGGCTACACCTTC. Translating gives CASTDRSDRDVNGYTF. The full variable domain, in which reference TRBV9 and TRBJ1-2 provide the parts outside the CDR3, is DSGVTQTPKHLITATGQRVTLRCSPRSGDLSVYWYQQSLDQGLQFLIQYYNGEERAKGNILERFSAQQFPDLHSELNLSSLELGDSALYFCASTDRSDRDVNGYTFGSGTRLTVV.

The V call is TRBV7-3, the J call TRBJ1-1; the D is unclear. V shed 5 bases and J shed 1 base, with 17 bases lying between them. This CDR3 spans 16 amino acids. Germline loops: CDR1 SGHTA, CDR2 FQGTGA. The CDR3 sequence is CASSHLSIGENTEAFF. In DNA, the CDR3 is TGTGCCAGCAGCCATCTCTCTATTGGAGAGAACACTGAAGCTTTCTTT. Using reference TRBV7-3 and TRBJ1-1 for the parts outside the CDR3, the full variable domain is GAGVSQTPSNKVTEKGKYVELRCDPISGHTALYWYRQSLGQGPEFLIYFQGTGAADDSGLPNDRFFAVRPEGSVSTLKIQRTERGDSAVYLCASSHLSIGENTEAFFGQGTRLTVV.

The V call is TRBV7-3, the J call TRBJ2-3; TRBD2 agrees at 7 bases. V trimming: 4 bases; J trimming: 6 bases; junction bases outside the gene matches: 13. The CDR3 consists of 16 residues. Germline CDR1 reads SGHTA; CDR2 reads FQGTGA. The CDR3 loop is CASSSRVAGGGDTQYF. CDR3 in DNA: TGTGCCAGCAGCTCCCGGGTAGCGGGTGGGGGGGATACGCAGTATTTT.

V and J are TRBV21-1 and TRBJ2-7; the listed D gene, TRBD1, was not tested against the DNA. TRBV21-1 corresponds to a pseudogene. This CDR3 has 17 amino acids. CDR3 residues: CASTEGTGCYRSYEQYF. DNA for the CDR3: TGTGCCAGCACGGAAGGGACAGGGTGTTACAGGTCCTACGAGCAGTACTTC.

The chain uses TRBV5-1 and TRBJ1-5, with a tentative D call TRBD1 (5 bases). Germline V lookup: CDR1 SGHRS, CDR2 YFSETQ. This CDR3 spans 17 amino acids. V shed 3 bases and J shed 0 bases, with 16 bases lying between them. The CDR3 sequence: CASSSEPRGYSNQPQHF. Here the CDR3 DNA reads TGCGCCAGCAGCTCCGAACCTAGGGGATATAGCAATCAGCCCCAGCATTTT. Drawing the rest from reference TRBV5-1 and TRBJ1-5, the complete variable domain is KAGVTQTPRYLIKTRGQQVTLSCSPISGHRSVSWYQQTPGQGLQFLFEYFSETQRNKGNFPGRFSGRQFSNSRSEMNVSTLELGDSALYLCASSSEPRGYSNQPQHFGDGTRLSIL.

The J gene is TRBJ1-1, the V gene TRBV5-1; maybe TRBD1 (6 bases). This CDR3 spans 18 amino acids. V shed 4 bases and J shed 5 bases, with 27 bases lying between them. Per the germline V gene, CDR1 is SGHRS and CDR2 is YFSETQ. Here the CDR3 DNA reads TGCGCCAGCAGCGTTGTACGGAGATCCCAATGGGGGCTTACTGAAGCTTTCTTT. Its translation is CASSVVRRSQWGLTEAFF.

The chain employs TRBV27 and TRBJ2-1; 9 bases match TRBD1. Germline V CDR1 and CDR2: MNHEY, SMNVEV (reference sequence). CDR3 length: 14 residues. V lost 6 bases, J lost 8 bases, and 8 bases stayed unmatched. DNA of the CDR3: TGTGCCAGCAGCGGACAGGGGCTCTTTTATGAGCAGTTCTTC. Translated: CASSGQGLFYEQFF.

The chain employs TRBV7-2 and TRBJ1-1, with a weak D call TRBD1 (6 bases). V shed 1 base and J shed 6 bases, with 9 bases lying between them. CDR1 is SGHTA, CDR2 FQGNSA, per germline. The CDR3 length is 13 residues. CDR3 nucleotide sequence: TGTGCCAGCAGCTTAGGACAGGTGTCTGAAGCTTTCTTT. Its protein product is CASSLGQVSEAFF.

V usage is TRBV7-9 and J usage is TRBJ2-6; 8 positions match TRBD1. With V trimmed by 2 bases and J by 0 bases, 3 bases remained unmatched. Germline CDR1 SEHNR, CDR2 FQNEAQ (reference sequence). The CDR3 runs to 17 residues. The CDR3 DNA is TGTGCCAGCAGCTTAACGGGACAGGCCTCTGGGGCCAACGTCCTGACTTTC. This sequence encodes CASSLTGQASGANVLTF.

V and J are TRBV6-5 and TRBJ2-5, with TRBD1 matching 7 bases. Germline V gives CDR1 MNHEY, CDR2 SVGAGI. After removal of 6 bases from V and 5 bases from J, the junction contained 6 bases not matched to a gene. The CDR3 has 13 amino acids. The CDR3, as DNA: TGTGCCAGCAGCTTAAACAGGGGTGAGACCCAGTACTTC. It yields the protein CASSLNRGETQYF.

The chain carries TRBV7-2 and TRBJ2-2, with 9 nucleotides matching TRBD2. V lost 3 bases and J lost 6; bases outside the gene matches: 8. Germline V CDR1 and CDR2: SGHTA, FQGNSA. The CDR3 covers 16 residues. In DNA, the CDR3 is TGTGCCAGCAGCTTCGTTGGCGGGGGGGCCGCCGGGGAGCTGTTTTTT. The encoded protein is CASSFVGGGAAGELFF. Full variable domain (outside the CDR3, taken from reference TRBV7-2 and TRBJ2-2): GAGVSQSPSNKVTEKGKDVELRCDPISGHTALYWYRQSLGQGLEFLIYFQGNSAPDKSGLPSDRFSAERTGGSVSTLTIQRTQQEDSAVYLCASSFVGGGAAGELFFGEGSRLTVL.

This sequence joins TRBV5-1 and TRBJ1-3; TRBD1 might be the D (5 bases). In germline, CDR1 is SGHRS, CDR2 YFSETQ. V was pared by 0 bases and J by 8 bases, with 12 bases between. The length of the CDR3 is 14 residues. The CDR3 DNA reads TGCGCCAGCAGCTTGGAGGGCTTGGGGGACACCATATATTTT. Amino acid sequence: CASSLEGLGDTIYF.